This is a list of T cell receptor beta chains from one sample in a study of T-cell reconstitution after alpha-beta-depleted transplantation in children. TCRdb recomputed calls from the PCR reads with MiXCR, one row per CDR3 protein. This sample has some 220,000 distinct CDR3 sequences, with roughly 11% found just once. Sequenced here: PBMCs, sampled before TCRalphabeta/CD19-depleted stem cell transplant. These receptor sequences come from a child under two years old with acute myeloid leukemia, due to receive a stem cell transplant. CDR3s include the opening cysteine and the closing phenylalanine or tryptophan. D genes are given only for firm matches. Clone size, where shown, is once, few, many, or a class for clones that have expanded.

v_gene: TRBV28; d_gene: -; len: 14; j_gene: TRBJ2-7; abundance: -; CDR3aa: CASTMYRGGYEQYF; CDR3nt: TGTGCCAGCACCATGTACAGGGGGGGTTACGAGCAGTACTTC
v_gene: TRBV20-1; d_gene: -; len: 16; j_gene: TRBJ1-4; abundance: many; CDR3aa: CSARTMWGHLNEKLFF; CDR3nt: TGCAGTGCTAGAACGATGTGGGGACACCTTAATGAAAAACTGTTTTTT
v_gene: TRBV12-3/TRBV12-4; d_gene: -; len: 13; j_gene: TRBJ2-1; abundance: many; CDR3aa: CASSLSGSNEQFF; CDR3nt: TGTGCCAGCAGTTTGAGTGGATCCAATGAGCAGTTCTTC
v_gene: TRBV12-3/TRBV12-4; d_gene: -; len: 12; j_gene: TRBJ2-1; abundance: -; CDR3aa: CASRRLEDEQFF; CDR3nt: TGTGCCAGCAGACGACTAGAAGATGAGCAGTTCTTC
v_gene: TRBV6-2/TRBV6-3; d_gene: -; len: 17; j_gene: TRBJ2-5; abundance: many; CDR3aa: CASSYSTSGTASETQYF; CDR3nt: TGTGCCAGCAGTTACTCGACCTCCGGGACGGCCTCCGAGACCCAGTACTTC
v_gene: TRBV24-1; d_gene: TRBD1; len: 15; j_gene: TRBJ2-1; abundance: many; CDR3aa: CATSEMGQGLNEQFF; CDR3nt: TGTGCCACCAGTGAGATGGGACAGGGGTTGAATGAGCAGTTCTTC
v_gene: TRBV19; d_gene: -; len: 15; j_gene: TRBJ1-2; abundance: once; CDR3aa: CASSIPGLLVNGYTF; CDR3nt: TGTGCCAGTAGTATTCCGGGACTCCTTGTAAATGGCTACACCTTC
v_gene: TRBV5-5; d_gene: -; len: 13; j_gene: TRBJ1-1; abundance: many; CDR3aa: CASSLIFGTEAFF; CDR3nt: TGTGCCAGCAGCTTGATCTTCGGGACAGAAGCTTTCTTT
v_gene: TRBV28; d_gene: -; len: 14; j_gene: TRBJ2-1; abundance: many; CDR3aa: CASSFARQPREQFF; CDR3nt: TGTGCCAGCAGTTTTGCACGACAGCCAAGAGAGCAGTTCTTC
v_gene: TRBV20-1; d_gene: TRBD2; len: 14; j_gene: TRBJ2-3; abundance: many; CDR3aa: CSALSGRAADTQYF; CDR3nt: TGCAGTGCTCTTAGCGGGAGGGCCGCAGATACGCAGTATTTT
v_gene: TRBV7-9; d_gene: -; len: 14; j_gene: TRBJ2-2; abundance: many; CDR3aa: CASTAGVHTGELFF; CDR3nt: TGTGCCAGCACGGCAGGGGTCCACACCGGGGAGCTGTTTTTT
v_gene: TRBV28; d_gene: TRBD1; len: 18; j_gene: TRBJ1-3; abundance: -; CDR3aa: CASSSSGTVLFDGNTIYF; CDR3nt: TGTGCCAGCAGTTCATCCGGGACAGTCCTTTTTGATGGAAACACCATATATTTT
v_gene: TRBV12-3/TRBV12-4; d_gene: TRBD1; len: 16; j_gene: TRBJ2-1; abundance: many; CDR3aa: CASSPNDRGLGDEQFF; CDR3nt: TGTGCCAGCAGCCCCAATGACAGGGGGCTAGGGGATGAGCAGTTCTTC
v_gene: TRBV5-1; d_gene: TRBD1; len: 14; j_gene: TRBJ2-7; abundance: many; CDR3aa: CASSLGDSPYEQYF; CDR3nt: TGCGCCAGCAGCTTGGGGGACAGTCCCTACGAGCAGTACTTC
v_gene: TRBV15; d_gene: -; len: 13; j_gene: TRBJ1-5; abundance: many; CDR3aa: CATSTSIDQPQHF; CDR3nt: TGTGCCACCAGCACCTCGATTGACCAGCCCCAGCATTTT
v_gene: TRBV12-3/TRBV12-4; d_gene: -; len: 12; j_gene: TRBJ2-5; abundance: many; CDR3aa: CASNSGTQTQYF; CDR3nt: TGTGCCAGCAACTCCGGGACACAGACCCAGTACTTC
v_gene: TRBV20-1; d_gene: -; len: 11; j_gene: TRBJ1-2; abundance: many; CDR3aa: CSASGQYGYTF; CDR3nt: TGCAGTGCTAGTGGACAGTATGGCTACACCTTC
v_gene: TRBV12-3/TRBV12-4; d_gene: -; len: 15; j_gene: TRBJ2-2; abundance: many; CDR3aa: CAISRGAGNTGELFF; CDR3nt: TGTGCCATCTCCAGGGGGGCTGGAAACACCGGGGAGCTGTTTTTT
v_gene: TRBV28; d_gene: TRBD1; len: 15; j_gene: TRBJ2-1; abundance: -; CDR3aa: CASTLDRGSNNEQFF; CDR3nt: TGTGCCAGCACCTTGGACAGGGGGTCGAACAATGAGCAGTTCTTC
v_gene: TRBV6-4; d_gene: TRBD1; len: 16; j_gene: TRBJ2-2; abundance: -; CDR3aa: CASSDPRDRDTGELFF; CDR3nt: TGTGCCAGCAGTGACCCCCGGGACAGGGATACCGGGGAGCTGTTTTTT
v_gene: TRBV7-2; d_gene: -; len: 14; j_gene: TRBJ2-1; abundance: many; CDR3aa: CASSPPGSYNEQFF; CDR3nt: TGTGCCAGCAGCCCCCCCGGCTCCTACAATGAGCAGTTCTTC
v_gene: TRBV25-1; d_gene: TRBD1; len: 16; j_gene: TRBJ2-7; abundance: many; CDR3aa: CAISSHGRDRGYEQYF; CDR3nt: TGTGCCATCAGTTCACACGGAAGGGACAGGGGCTACGAGCAGTACTTC
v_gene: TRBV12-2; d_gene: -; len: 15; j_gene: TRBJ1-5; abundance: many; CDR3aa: CASRLVGQKNQPQHF; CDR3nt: TGTGCAAGTCGCTTAGTCGGACAGAAAAATCAGCCCCAGCATTTT